The 19 T cell receptor beta chains below all came from one sample that was sequenced in a study of beta chain features in type 1 diabetes. The isolated RNA, all of it, was reverse transcribed, so expressed TCRB transcripts were what got sequenced. Data came from immunoSEQ multiplex PCR; TCRdb stores just in-frame clones and leaves some out. The data contain fewer than 350,000 clones, under 8.5% of them seen just once; the ten biggest clones take up 1%. The sample was central memory CD4+ T cells from blood. All receptors derive from a woman under 30 in good health.

This clone has ten or more counts. The J gene is TRBJ1-2, the V gene TRBV28; D not certain. V lost 2 bases and J lost 6, with 7 bases in between. Germline CDR1 MDHEN, CDR2 SYDVKM. The CDR3 length is 12 residues. CDR3 protein: CASSLGGNGYTF. CDR3 DNA sequence: TGTGCCAGCAGTTTAGGAGGAAATGGCTACACCTTC.

There are a few counts of this clone. Here the CDR3 reads CASSLGLGADTQYF. Here the CDR3 DNA reads TGTGCCAGCAGCTTGGGACTGGGGGCAGATACGCAGTATTTT. The chain is built from TRBV5-4 and TRBJ2-3; perhaps D is TRBD1 or TRBD2 (5 bases each). Germline-derived CDR1 and CDR2 are SGHNT and YYREEE (reference sequence). This CDR3 spans 14 amino acids. Trimming took off 0 bases at V and 4 bases at J, with 9 bases between the two ends.

The chain combines TRBV5-1 with TRBJ1-1; 7 nucleotides align to TRBD1. This CDR3 is built from 14 residues. Looked up from germline, CDR1 is SGHRS and CDR2 is YFSETQ. V lost 3 bases and J lost 7; bases outside the gene matches: 9. In DNA form, the CDR3 reads TGCGCCAGCAGCTCCCGACGGAGGGACAGTGAAGCTTTCTTT. As protein: CASSSRRRDSEAFF.

This sequence joins TRBV18 and TRBJ2-2; no clear D. The CDR3 extends over 13 amino acids. V gave up 1 base and J gave up 1 base, with 1 base separating them. CDR1 is KGHSH, CDR2 LQKENI, per germline. Written as DNA, the CDR3 is TGTGCCAGCTCACCACGGAACACCGGGGAGCTGTTTTTT. The encoded protein is CASSPRNTGELFF.

V gene TRBV29-1 combines with J gene TRBJ2-7; D possibly corresponds to TRBD2 (6 bases). The CDR3 has 12 residues. From germline, CDR1 is SQVTM and CDR2 ANQGSEA. Deletions cut 7 bases from V and 1 base from J, with 11 bases between. The chain's CDR3 is CSARAGSYEQYF. CDR3 sequence (DNA): TGCAGCGCTCGAGCGGGTTCCTACGAGCAGTACTTC.

A few counts support this clone. The chain uses TRBV7-9 and TRBJ1-6; D is perhaps TRBD1 (6 bases). V dropped 1 base and J dropped 7 bases, with 14 bases sitting between them. Germline-derived CDR1 and CDR2 are SEHNR and FQNEAQ (reference sequence). The CDR3 runs 16 residues. The CDR3 DNA reads as TGTGCCAGCAGCTTAGACAGAGTTCAGGGGAATTCACCCCTCCACTTT. This codes for CASSLDRVQGNSPLHF.

The table lists this clone with many counts. This chain joins TRBV9 and TRBJ1-3; 7 bases line up with TRBD1. J was trimmed by 0 bases and V by 4 bases; bases with no gene match: 10. The CDR3 has 17 residues. From germline, CDR1 is SGDLS and CDR2 YYNGEE. DNA of the CDR3: TGTGCCAGCAGCCCGTCGACAGGGACCCACTCTGGAAACACCATATATTTT. Protein sequence: CASSPSTGTHSGNTIYF. Looking up the rest from reference TRBV9 and TRBJ1-3 gives the full variable domain: DSGVTQTPKHLITATGQRVTLRCSPRSGDLSVYWYQQSLDQGLQFLIQYYNGEERAKGNILERFSAQQFPDLHSELNLSSLELGDSALYFCASSPSTGTHSGNTIYFGEGSWLTVV.

This clone was counted many times. The chain combines TRBV4-2 with TRBJ1-3; TRBD1 agrees at 9 bases. Germline assignment: CDR1 LGHNA and CDR2 YNFKEQ. The V segment lost 3 bases and the J segment 10 bases; nucleotides outside the gene matches: 10. The length of the CDR3 is 15 residues. Written as DNA, the CDR3 is TGTGCCAGCAGCCACACCGGGACAGGGTCTTTAACCATATATTTT. It codes for CASSHTGTGSLTIYF.

The chain combines TRBV19 with TRBJ2-5; TRBD1 or TRBD2 may be the D gene (5 bases each). The germline V and J ends were trimmed by 5 bases and 6 bases, with 19 bases remaining between them. Germline V gives CDR1 LNHDA, CDR2 SQIVND (reference sequence). CDR3 length: 15 residues. The CDR3 bases are TGTGCCAGTAGTGAGGGGAGAGCAGATGGAAAGACCCAGTACTTC. Its translation is CASSEGRADGKTQYF.

This clone was observed a few times. The chain carries TRBV7-2 and TRBJ2-2; no clear D. Germline CDR1 is SGHTA and CDR2 is FQGNSA. The CDR3 runs 14 residues. V was cut by 6 bases and J by 4 bases, with 12 bases left in between. In DNA, the CDR3 is TGTGCCAGCAGTCCGACACGGAGCACCGGGGAGCTGTTTTTT. It yields the protein CASSPTRSTGELFF.

The chain is built from TRBV25-1 and TRBJ1-1; D gene uncertain. Germline CDR1 and CDR2: MGHDK and SYGVNS. V dropped 1 base and J dropped 0 bases, with 15 bases sitting between them. The CDR3 is made up of 17 amino acids. In DNA form, the CDR3 reads TGTGCCAGCAGTGAATCCTTCGCCGGGGTGATGAACACTGAAGCTTTCTTT. Amino acid sequence: CASSESFAGVMNTEAFF. Together with reference TRBV25-1 and TRBJ1-1, the CDR3 gives the full variable domain: EADIYQTPRYLVIGTGKKITLECSQTMGHDKMYWYQQDPGMELHLIHYSYGVNSTEKGDLSSESTVSRIRTEHFPLTLESARPSHTSQYLCASSESFAGVMNTEAFFGQGTRLTVV.

V usage is TRBV25-1 and J usage is TRBJ2-5, with 8 bases aligning to TRBD1. CDR1 is MGHDK and CDR2 is SYGVNS in the germline V gene. This CDR3 is built from 14 residues. The trim removed 3 bases at V and 5 bases at J, leaving 5 bases unmatched. For the CDR3, the DNA is TGTGCCAGCAGTGACAGACAGGGGCTCGAGACCCAGTACTTC. Translated: CASSDRQGLETQYF.

The sample holds a few counts of this clone. V gene TRBV29-1 combines with J gene TRBJ1-2; D is uncertain. CDR3 length: 12 residues. CDR1 and CDR2 from the germline V gene are SQVTM and ANQGSEA. V lost 1 base to trimming and J lost 5 bases, with 8 bases between them. In DNA, the CDR3 is TGCAGCGTTGAAGTTCCTCGTTATGGCTACACCTTC. This codes for CSVEVPRYGYTF.

The chain recombines TRBV15 with TRBJ1-4; 7 bases line up with TRBD1. V shed 8 bases and J 5 bases; nucleotides not matched to a gene: 5. Per germline, CDR1 LNHNV and CDR2 YYDKDF (reference sequence). This CDR3 comprises 13 residues. CDR3 sequence reads: CATQGQMNEKLFF. CDR3 DNA sequence: TGTGCCACCCAGGGACAGATGAATGAAAAACTGTTTTTT.

This clone was counted between two and nine times. V is TRBV27 and J is TRBJ2-1; maybe TRBD1 (6 bases). Germline assignment: CDR1 MNHEY and CDR2 SMNVEV (reference sequence). V was cut by 7 bases and J by 6 bases, with 19 bases left in between. The CDR3 runs to 15 residues. The CDR3 nucleotides are TGTGCCAGCACGCCTCGGACAGCCTTTGGCAATGAGCAGTTCTTC. Its protein product is CASTPRTAFGNEQFF.

V and J are TRBV6-6 and TRBJ2-7, with 12 positions matching TRBD1. Germline lookup yields CDR1 MNHNY and CDR2 SVGAGI (reference sequence). The CDR3 has 14 amino acids. V shed 6 bases, J shed 7 bases, and the junction held 7 bases outside the gene matches. The CDR3 loop reads CASSPGTGGWEQYF. The CDR3 nucleotides are TGTGCCAGCAGCCCCGGGACAGGGGGCTGGGAGCAGTACTTC.

V is TRBV5-1 and J is TRBJ2-3; possibly TRBD1 for D (6 bases). V gave up 0 bases and J gave up 5 bases, with 16 bases separating them. Germline V gene lookup returns CDR1 SGHRS and CDR2 YFSETQ. The CDR3 runs 16 residues. CDR3 loop: CASSLDGGRVGDTQYF. The CDR3 coding sequence is TGCGCCAGCAGCTTGGATGGGGGCAGGGTGGGAGATACGCAGTATTTT. Based on the CDR3 plus reference TRBV5-1 and TRBJ2-3, the full variable domain is KAGVTQTPRYLIKTRGQQVTLSCSPISGHRSVSWYQQTPGQGLQFLFEYFSETQRNKGNFPGRFSGRQFSNSRSEMNVSTLELGDSALYLCASSLDGGRVGDTQYFGPGTRLTVL.

This clone has just a few counts. This specimen includes other DNA sequences encoding the same CDR3. V gene TRBV25-1 combines with J gene TRBJ2-5, with no clear D. The germline V gene encodes CDR1 MGHDK and CDR2 SYGVNS. Trimming pared 4 bases from V and 1 base from J, leaving 7 bases between. The CDR3 is 13 amino acids. CDR3 bases: TGTGCCAGCAGTGGGGTGGGCCAAGAGACCCAGTACTTC. Translating it yields CASSGVGQETQYF.

In its sample, this clone was seen many times. The genes are TRBV19 and TRBJ2-5, with unresolved D. Trimming pared 7 bases from V and 2 bases from J, leaving 11 bases between. Germline CDR1 and CDR2: LNHDA and SQIVND (reference sequence). CDR3 length equals 13 residues. This CDR3 is CASISRPQETQYF. The DNA for the CDR3 is TGTGCCAGTATTTCCCGTCCTCAAGAGACCCAGTACTTC.